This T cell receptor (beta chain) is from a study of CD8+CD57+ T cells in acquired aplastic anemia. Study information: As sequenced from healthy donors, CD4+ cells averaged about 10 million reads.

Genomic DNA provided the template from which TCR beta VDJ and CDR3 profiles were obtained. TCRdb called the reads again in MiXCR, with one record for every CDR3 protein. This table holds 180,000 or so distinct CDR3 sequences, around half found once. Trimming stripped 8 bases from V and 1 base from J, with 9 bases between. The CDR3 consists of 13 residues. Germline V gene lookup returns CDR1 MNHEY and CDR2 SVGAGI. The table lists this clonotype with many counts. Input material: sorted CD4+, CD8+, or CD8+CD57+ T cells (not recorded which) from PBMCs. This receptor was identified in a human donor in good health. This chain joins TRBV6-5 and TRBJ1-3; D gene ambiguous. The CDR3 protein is CASVEDSGNTIYF. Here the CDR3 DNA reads TGTGCCAGCGTTGAGGATTCTGGAAACACCATATATTTT.